This entry is about one T cell receptor (beta chain). The CDR3 runs to 15 residues. Germline CDR1 SGHNT, CDR2 YENEEA. Trimming took 1 base from V and 1 from J, leaving 9 bases between them. Assay used: immunoSEQ multiplex PCR; TCRdb lists only in-frame clones, some missing. The sample has about 160,000 clones; approximately 94% are singletons. The source of the sample is a study of control samples from healthy donors and cancer patients. The chain employs TRBV11-3 and TRBJ2-3, with D uncertain. The source of this sequence is a man aged 18 to 30 in good health. Material: blood. The CDR3 DNA reads TGTGCCAGCAGCTTAGGTTTGCAGGGCACAGATACGCAGTATTTT. Protein sequence: CASSLGLQGTDTQYF.